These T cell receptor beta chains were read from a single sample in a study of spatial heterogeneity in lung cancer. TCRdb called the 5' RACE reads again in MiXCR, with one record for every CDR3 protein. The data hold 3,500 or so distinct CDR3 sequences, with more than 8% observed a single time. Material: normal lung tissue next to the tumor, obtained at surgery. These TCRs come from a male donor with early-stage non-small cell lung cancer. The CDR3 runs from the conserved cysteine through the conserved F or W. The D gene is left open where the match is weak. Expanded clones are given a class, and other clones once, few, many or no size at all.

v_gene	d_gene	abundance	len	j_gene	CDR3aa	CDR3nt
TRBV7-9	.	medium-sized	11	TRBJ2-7	CATVGEYEQYF	TGTGCCACCGTGGGGGAGTACGAGCAGTACTTC
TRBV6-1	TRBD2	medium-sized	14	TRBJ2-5	CASTLAGGTETQYF	TGTGCCAGCACGCTAGCGGGAGGTACGGAGACCCAGTACTTC
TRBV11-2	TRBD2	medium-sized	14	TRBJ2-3	CASSRSGGMDTQYF	TGTGCCAGCAGCAGAAGCGGGGGAATGGATACGCAGTATTTT
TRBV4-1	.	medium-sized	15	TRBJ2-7	CASSSSIGRSYEQYF	TGCGCCAGCAGCTCAAGTATCGGACGGAGCTACGAGCAGTACTTC
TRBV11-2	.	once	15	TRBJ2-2	CASSPPATGTGELFF	TGTGCCAGCAGCCCCCCCGCCACAGGCACCGGGGAGCTGTTTTTT
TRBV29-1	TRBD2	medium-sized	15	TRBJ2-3	CSVVAGALRADTQYF	TGCAGCGTTGTAGCGGGAGCTTTGAGGGCAGATACGCAGTATTTT
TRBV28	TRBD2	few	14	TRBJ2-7	CASSMGLAGGEQYF	TGTGCCAGCAGTATGGGACTAGCGGGAGGCGAGCAGTACTTC
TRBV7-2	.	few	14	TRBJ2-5	CASSLAWRGETQYF	TGTGCCAGCAGCTTAGCCTGGAGGGGAGAGACCCAGTACTTC
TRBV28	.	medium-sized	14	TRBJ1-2	CASRLLPRREGYTF	TGTGCCAGCAGACTACTTCCGCGCAGGGAAGGCTACACCTTC
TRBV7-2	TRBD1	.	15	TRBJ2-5	CASSLGQGGYGAQYF	TGTGCCAGCAGCTTAGGACAGGGGGGTTATGGAGCCCAGTACTTC
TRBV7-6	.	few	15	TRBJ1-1	CASSLIRGMNTEAFF	TGTGCCAGCAGCTTAATCCGGGGGATGAACACTGAAGCTTTCTTT